This T cell receptor (beta chain) appears in the sequencing data of a study of shared clonotypes between healthy human individuals. At a deep level, the assay was run. Assay: immunoSEQ multiplex PCR; the TCRdb copy retains only in-frame clones and omits some. The data contain 2.5 million or so clones, around 94% of them seen just once; the ten biggest clones take up 0.14%. After removal of 5 bases from V and 5 bases from J, the junction contained 7 bases not matched to a gene. The CDR3 has 14 residues. CDR1 is MNHEY, CDR2 SMNVEV, per germline (reference sequence). The chain is built from TRBV27 and TRBJ2-7; 9 nucleotides align to TRBD1. What was sequenced was naive CD4+ T cells sorted from blood. Specified subset: CD45RA+ positively selected. The sequence was obtained from a young man in good health. The CDR3 nucleotides read TGTGCCAGCAGTCCTGGGACAGGGCGGCACGAGCAGTACTTC. Translating gives CASSPGTGRHEQYF.